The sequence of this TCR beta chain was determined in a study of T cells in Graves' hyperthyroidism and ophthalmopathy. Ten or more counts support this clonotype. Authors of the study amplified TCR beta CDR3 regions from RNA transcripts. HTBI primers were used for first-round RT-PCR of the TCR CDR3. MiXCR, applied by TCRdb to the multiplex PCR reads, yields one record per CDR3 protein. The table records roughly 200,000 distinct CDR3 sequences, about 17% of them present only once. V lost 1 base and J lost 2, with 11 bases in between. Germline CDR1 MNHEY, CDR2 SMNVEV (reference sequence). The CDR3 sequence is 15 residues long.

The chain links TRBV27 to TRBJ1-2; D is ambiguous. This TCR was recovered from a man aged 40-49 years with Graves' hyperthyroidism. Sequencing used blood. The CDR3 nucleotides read TGTGCCAGCAGTTTATTTGGCACGGGGAACTATGGCTACACCTTC. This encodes CASSLFGTGNYGYTF.